A single sample is the source of the 7 T cell receptor beta chains below, sequenced in a study of cytomegalovirus exposure and HLA in healthy donors. Vbeta (60) and Jbeta (13) primers were used in the PCR. Method: immunoSEQ multiplex PCR; TCRdb's copy keeps in-frame clones and lacks some. The sample lists about 150,000 clones; just under 85% were seen once. Material: PBMCs. Receptors were obtained from a girl aged 10 to 17 in good health and CMV-seropositive.

This clone has just one count. The gene calls are TRBV30 and TRBJ1-1; no definite D call. The CDR3 is made up of 14 amino acids. Looked up from germline, CDR1 is GTSNPN and CDR2 is SVGIG (reference sequence). The V end lost 0 bases, the J end lost 8 bases, and 16 bases lay between the germline ends. Written as DNA, the CDR3 is TGTGCCTGGAGTGTCGTAATTGACTCATTCGAAGCTTTCTTT. This gives the protein CAWSVVIDSFEAFF.

This clone has a handful of counts. The rearrangement uses TRBV18 and TRBJ1-1, with a tentative D call TRBD1 (5 bases). This CDR3 has 14 residues. Trimming took off 6 bases at V and 3 bases at J, with 14 bases between the two ends. The V gene's germline CDR1 is KGHSH and CDR2 LQKENI. Written as DNA, the CDR3 is TGTGCCAGCTCTCGTGGGGCGATGGACACTGAAGCTTTCTTT. Translating gives CASSRGAMDTEAFF.

This chain connects TRBV15 to TRBJ1-5; D is possibly TRBD1 (5 bases). V shed 0 bases and J shed 2 bases, with 17 bases lying between them. CDR1 and CDR2 from the germline V gene are LNHNV and YYDKDF (reference sequence). The CDR3 covers 18 residues. CDR3 protein: CATSRDRGTGGGNQPQHF. CDR3 nucleotides: TGTGCCACCAGCAGAGATCGTGGAACAGGCGGAGGCAATCAGCCCCAGCATTTT.

This chain connects TRBV6-5 to TRBJ1-6; D call uncertain. Germline V gives CDR1 MNHEY, CDR2 SVGAGI. The CDR3 spans 14 residues. The V and J ends lost 8 bases and 7 bases respectively, with 15 bases between them. The chain's CDR3 is CASWRGTGNSPLHF. CDR3 in DNA: TGTGCCAGCTGGCGAGGCACGGGGAATTCACCCCTCCACTTT.

The chain links TRBV21-1 to TRBJ1-1; TRBD1, the table's D call, lacks a check against the DNA. TRBV21-1 is deemed a pseudogene. The CDR3 runs 16 residues. For the CDR3, the DNA is TGTGCCAGCAGCAAAGTTATTACCTTCCCAGGAACTGAAGCTTTCTTT. Translation gives CASSKVITFPGTEAFF.

The J gene is TRBJ2-7, the V gene TRBV11-3, with D perhaps TRBD1 (5 bases). The V end lost 5 bases, the J end lost 2 bases, and 16 bases lay between the germline ends. Germline loops: CDR1 SGHNT, CDR2 YENEEA. The CDR3 totals 15 residues. CDR3 sequence (DNA): TGTGCCAGCAGCCGGTTTAAGGACAAGACCTACGAGCAGTACTTC. Protein sequence: CASSRFKDKTYEQYF.

The gene calls are TRBV11-3 and TRBJ1-2; TRBD1 matches at 7 bases. The length of the CDR3 is 14 residues. Germline CDR1 SGHNT, CDR2 YENEEA. Unmatched junction bases numbered 10, after V lost 4 bases and J lost 8 bases. This CDR3 is CASSSIQGTLGYTF. The CDR3 DNA reads as TGTGCCAGCAGCTCCATACAGGGGACCTTGGGCTACACCTTC.